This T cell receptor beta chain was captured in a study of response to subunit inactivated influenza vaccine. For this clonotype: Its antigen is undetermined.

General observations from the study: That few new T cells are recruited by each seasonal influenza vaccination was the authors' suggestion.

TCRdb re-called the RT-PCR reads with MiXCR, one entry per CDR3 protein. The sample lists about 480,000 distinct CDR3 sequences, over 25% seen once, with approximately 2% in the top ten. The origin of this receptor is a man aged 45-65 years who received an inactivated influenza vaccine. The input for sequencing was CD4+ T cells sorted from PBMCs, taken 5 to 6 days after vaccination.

The CDR3 reads CASSHPGRTYEQYF. The CDR3, as DNA: TGTGCCAGCAGCCACCCTGGACGGACCTACGAGCAGTACTTC. The rearrangement links TRBV7-2 to TRBJ2-7, with D unresolved. V was cut by 5 bases and J by 2 bases, with 13 bases left in between. Germline CDR1 SGHTA, CDR2 FQGNSA. This CDR3 region has 14 residues. Together with reference TRBV7-2 and TRBJ2-7, the CDR3 gives the full variable domain: GAGVSQSPSNKVTEKGKDVELRCDPISGHTALYWYRQSLGQGLEFLIYFQGNSAPDKSGLPSDRFSAERTGGSVSTLTIQRTQQEDSAVYLCASSHPGRTYEQYFGPGTRLTVT.